This section outlines one TCR beta chain sequence together with its context. Its antigen is unknown. Trimming shortened V by 3 bases and J by 1 base, and 9 bases separated the two germline ends. Germline CDR1 is SQVTM and CDR2 is ANQGSEA. There are 13 residues in the CDR3. The sample comes from a study of cytomegalovirus exposure and HLA in healthy donors. Study results and limitations: Association of a missense DCLRE1C variant with TCR beta V- and J-gene trimming was reported in a later analysis.

Vbeta (60) and Jbeta (13) primers were used in the PCR. TCRdb keeps only in-frame clones here, not all; method: immunoSEQ multiplex PCR. The profile shows some 71,000 clones, about 74% of them singletons. The source of this sequence is a woman aged 25 to 45 in good health and CMV-seropositive. This chain joins TRBV29-1 and TRBJ1-1; TRBD1 is a possible D gene (5 bases). The sequenced material came from PBMCs. CDR3 nucleotides: TGCAGCGTTGAGCACGGACAGAACACTGAAGCTTTCTTT. As protein: CSVEHGQNTEAFF.